This TCR beta chain comes out of a study of T cell clonality in common variable immunodeficiency. Germline V lookup: CDR1 SGHTA, CDR2 FQGNSA. The CDR3 extends over 13 amino acids. Trimming shortened V by 5 bases and J by 6 bases, and 13 bases separated the two germline ends. Diagnosis required reduced IgG, IgA and/or IgM with specific antibody deficiency. Both groups were predominantly of Caucasian heritage. Blood samples were heparinized, 5 to 8 ml per donor. The assay was immunoSEQ multiplex PCR, and TCRdb's table has in-frame clones only and misses some. There are 25,000 to 30,000 clones in the sample, none observed a single time. Of note for this clone: What it recognizes is unknown. The read ends 3 residues before the CDR3 terminus; that terminus is restored from the germline J gene.

Study-wide results and caveats: The cause of increased CVID clonality remains unclear without subpopulation sequencing. In common variable immunodeficiency, TCR beta chains reportedly carried fewer deletions and N-nucleotide insertions.

This receptor was obtained from a human donor with common variable immunodeficiency. J is TRBJ1-1 and V is TRBV7-2, with D possibly matching TRBD1 (6 bases). Sequences were obtained from peripheral blood mononuclear cells. The CDR3: CASSGQIKAEAFF. CDR3 DNA (partial): TGTGCCAGCAGCGGACAGATTAAAGCTGAA.